The 3 T cell receptor beta chains in this list originate from one sample, sequenced in a study of vaccination effects on CD4 cells after COVID-19. Profiled with immunoSEQ multiplex PCR; TCRdb holds only in-frame clones, not every one. Among tens of thousands of clones listed, approximately 74% were seen once. When around nine days of culture had elapsed, CD4+ T cells were isolated. Their recognized antigens are unknown. Here the sequenced sample was CD4+ T cells from PBMCs cultured without peptide, taken before COVID-19 vaccination. The receptor source for this set is a human donor who received a COVID-19 vaccine.

J is TRBJ2-5 and V is TRBV4-2, with TRBD1 identical over 8 bases. V lost 3 bases to trimming and J lost 4 bases; unmatched junction nucleotides: 10. This CDR3 comprises 16 residues. CDR1 is LGHNA, CDR2 YNFKEQ, per germline. Written as DNA, the CDR3 is TGTGCCAGCAGCCAGGGATCGGACAGGGAGGCAGAGACCCAGTACTTC. It codes for CASSQGSDREAETQYF.

The chain combines TRBV2 with TRBJ1-1, with unresolved D. Deletions cut 7 bases from V and 0 bases from J, with 12 bases between. Germline loops: CDR1 SNHLY, CDR2 FYNNEI. The CDR3 sequence is 14 residues long. The CDR3 spells CASKGMRLNTEAFF. CDR3 sequence (DNA): TGTGCCAGCAAGGGAATGAGGCTGAACACTGAAGCTTTCTTT.

The sample holds a few counts of this clone. The chain carries TRBV27 and TRBJ1-2, with D perhaps TRBD1 (5 bases). V was cut by 3 bases and J by 4 bases, with 15 bases left in between. Germline V gene data show CDR1 as MNHEY and CDR2 as SMNVEV (reference sequence). The CDR3 covers 15 residues. The CDR3 here is CASSFSTRGIYGYTF. The CDR3 DNA sequence: TGTGCCAGCAGTTTTTCGACCCGGGGGATCTATGGCTACACCTTC.